A selection of T cell receptor beta chains follows, all from one sample in a study of blood T cells in healthy people across ages. TCRdb itself ran the 5' RACE reads through MiXCR, one entry per CDR3 protein. The sample shows over 950,000 distinct CDR3 sequences, 35% to 40% of them seen only once. Sequenced input: blood. The receptors shown here come from a man aged 18-30 years in good health. The CDR3 runs from the conserved cysteine through the conserved F or W. Fields, in order: CDR3 DNA, CDR3 protein, J gene, clone size, V gene, D gene. D genes are given only for firm matches. Clone size is stated in some rows and not others, as once, few, many or a class when expanded.

TGTGCCAGCGCCTTGGACGGAAATACGCAGTATTTT	CASALDGNTQYF	TRBJ2-3	NA	TRBV7-2	NA
TGTGCCAGCAGTGGGGCCCTGAGTGAAGCTTTCTTT	CASSGALSEAFF	TRBJ1-1	NA	TRBV2	NA
TGTGCCAGTAGGATAGGACAGGGGACGGATACGCAGTATTTT	CASRIGQGTDTQYF	TRBJ2-3	few	TRBV19	TRBD1
TGCAGTGCTAGAGAGGCCAGGGATAATTCACCCCTCCACTTT	CSAREARDNSPLHF	TRBJ1-6	few	TRBV20-1	NA
TGCGCCAGCAGCAGATCCGGGACAGCTACAGATACGCAGTATTTT	CASSRSGTATDTQYF	TRBJ2-3	NA	TRBV5-1	TRBD1
TGTGCCAGCAACGAGGGGAGCTCCTACAATGAGCAGTTCTTC	CASNEGSSYNEQFF	TRBJ2-1	few	TRBV9	NA
TGTGCCAGCAGCGTGCGACCCCCGGGACAGGGATCGAACAATGAGCAGTTCTTC	CASSVRPPGQGSNNEQFF	TRBJ2-1	many	TRBV9	TRBD1
TGTGCCCGACGGGTCCGGGAGGAGGATACGCAGTATTTT	CARRVREEDTQYF	TRBJ2-3	few	TRBV2	TRBD2
TGCAGTGCTAGTCAGTCAGGGGGCTTAGGGGGCTACACCTTC	CSASQSGGLGGYTF	TRBJ1-2	NA	TRBV20-1	TRBD1
TGCAGCGTTGTCTTGGAGACCCAGTACTTC	CSVVLETQYF	TRBJ2-5	many	TRBV29-1	NA
TGTGCCAGCAGCTTTCGGGGCGTGATCGATGGCTACACCTTC	CASSFRGVIDGYTF	TRBJ1-2	many	TRBV7-9	NA
TGTGCCAGCAGGACAACAGACAGGGATGTGGACTATGGCTACACCTTC	CASRTTDRDVDYGYTF	TRBJ1-2	NA	TRBV6-6	TRBD1
TGTGCCAGCAGCTTATGGGAACGGGCCCTTGATTCACCCCTCCACTTT	CASSLWERALDSPLHF	TRBJ1-6	NA	TRBV7-6	NA
TGTGCCAGCAGTGAAGGGTACGCTAGCACAGATACGCAGTATTTT	CASSEGYASTDTQYF	TRBJ2-3	many	TRBV2	NA
TGCGCCAGCAGCATATTCACCGGGAGCGGGGATGAAAAACTGTTTTTT	CASSIFTGSGDEKLFF	TRBJ1-4	NA	TRBV5-1	NA
TGCAGCGTAGAAGAGACCCAGTACTTC	CSVEETQYF	TRBJ2-5	many	TRBV29-1	NA
TGTGCCAGCAGCTTGGGGGGCCCTCCTTTAGATACGCAGTATTTT	CASSLGGPPLDTQYF	TRBJ2-3	NA	TRBV7-9	NA
TGTGCCAGCAGCTTAGCCAGGGACGGAGATACGCAGTATTTT	CASSLARDGDTQYF	TRBJ2-3	NA	TRBV7-9	NA
TGCAGTGCTAGAGATCAGCGGGGGGTCCTCGAGACCCAGTACTTC	CSARDQRGVLETQYF	TRBJ2-5	many	TRBV20-1	TRBD2
TGTGCCAGCCGAGCTTTATCCGGGTACAACACTGAAGCTTTCTTT	CASRALSGYNTEAFF	TRBJ1-1	NA	TRBV7-9	NA
TGTGCCAGCAGCCCCCCGGGGTCATTGAACACTGAAGCTTTCTTT	CASSPPGSLNTEAFF	TRBJ1-1	NA	TRBV5-6	NA
TGCGCCAGCAGCCAAGATTCGGGGCACACAGGGAAGGTCCTCGGCAATGAGCAGTTCTTC	CASSQDSGHTGKVLGNEQFF	TRBJ2-1	NA	TRBV4-3	NA
TGTGCCAGCAGTTACGGGGACGGAAGCCAAGAGACCCAGTACTTC	CASSYGDGSQETQYF	TRBJ2-5	NA	TRBV6-2/TRBV6-3	NA
TGTGCCAGCAGACCCAAAGGATCTGGAAACACCATATATTTT	CASRPKGSGNTIYF	TRBJ1-3	NA	TRBV6-6	NA
TGTGCCAGCTCACCACCGATACGGGCTCGGGGAAACACCATATATTTT	CASSPPIRARGNTIYF	TRBJ1-3	NA	TRBV18	NA
TGTGCCATCAGTGAGTCGAGGCAGGGGCCCCTGAACACTGAAGCTTTCTTT	CAISESRQGPLNTEAFF	TRBJ1-1	NA	TRBV10-3	NA
TGTGCCAGCAGACCCCCCGGGAGTCAGAACACCGGGGAGCTGTTTTTT	CASRPPGSQNTGELFF	TRBJ2-2	few	TRBV6-6	NA
TGTGCCAGCAGCTTAACACAGCACAATGAGCAGTTCTTC	CASSLTQHNEQFF	TRBJ2-1	many	TRBV7-3	NA
TGCAGTGCTAGAGCATACGGAGAAGGAGGCTACACCTTC	CSARAYGEGGYTF	TRBJ1-2	once	TRBV20-1	NA
TGCAGTGCTAGATCGTCGGGACAGGGAACAGATACGCAGTATTTT	CSARSSGQGTDTQYF	TRBJ2-3	NA	TRBV20-1	TRBD1
TGTGCCAGCAGTTACTCAGGGCCCAGGGTATCCTACGAGCAGTACTTC	CASSYSGPRVSYEQYF	TRBJ2-7	NA	TRBV6-6	NA